This T cell receptor beta chain comes out of a study of T cell changes during pregnancy in multiple sclerosis. This CDR3 is built from 14 residues. CDR1 SNHLY and CDR2 FYNNEI come from the germline V gene. With 6 bases removed from V and 3 bases from J, the gap between germline ends came to 14 bases. Sequenced by immunoSEQ multiplex PCR; TCRdb stores in-frame clones only, minus some. Here the sample spans roughly 60,000 clones, 80% to 95% being singletons. The receptor's source is a female donor with multiple sclerosis, enrolled in a pregnancy study. Sample: peripheral blood, taken in the second trimester of pregnancy. V usage is TRBV2 and J usage is TRBJ1-1; tentative D call: TRBD1 (6 bases). CDR3 sequence: CASSRQGGDTEAFF. As DNA, the CDR3 is TGTGCCAGCAGCCGACAAGGGGGGGACACTGAAGCTTTCTTT.